This TCR beta chain was identified during a study of cytomegalovirus exposure and HLA in healthy donors. Overall study: A prior analysis found about 110 million unique TCR beta sequences from around 180 million T cells.

Findings and limits, study-wide: In presence/absence analyses, roughly uniform sequencing depth across donors was assumed. Cytomegalovirus association was listed for 164 TCR beta chains.

PCR used 60 Vbeta primers and 13 Jbeta primers. Assay: immunoSEQ multiplex PCR; the TCRdb copy retains only in-frame clones and omits some. The table records over 150,000 clones, about 78% of them present only once. As to this clone: Its antigen is not identified. The sample contains more than one DNA sequence encoding this CDR3.

The source is a woman aged 50 to 60 in good health and CMV-seropositive. The material sequenced was PBMCs.

CDR3 nucleotides: TGTGCCAGCAGTGGACAGTCCTACGAGCAGTACTTC. The encoded protein is CASSGQSYEQYF. The chain is built from TRBV2 and TRBJ2-7, with a possible D match to TRBD1 (5 bases). With 4 bases removed from V and 1 base from J, the gap between germline ends came to 5 bases. Germline V gene sequence: CDR1 SNHLY, CDR2 FYNNEI. The CDR3 consists of 12 residues. The full variable domain, its missing parts supplied by reference TRBV2 and TRBJ2-7, is EPEVTQTPSHQVTQMGQEVILRCVPISNHLYFYWYRQILGQKVEFLVSFYNNEISEKSEIFDDQFSVERPDGSNFTLKIRSTKLEDSAMYFCASSGQSYEQYFGPGTRLTVT.